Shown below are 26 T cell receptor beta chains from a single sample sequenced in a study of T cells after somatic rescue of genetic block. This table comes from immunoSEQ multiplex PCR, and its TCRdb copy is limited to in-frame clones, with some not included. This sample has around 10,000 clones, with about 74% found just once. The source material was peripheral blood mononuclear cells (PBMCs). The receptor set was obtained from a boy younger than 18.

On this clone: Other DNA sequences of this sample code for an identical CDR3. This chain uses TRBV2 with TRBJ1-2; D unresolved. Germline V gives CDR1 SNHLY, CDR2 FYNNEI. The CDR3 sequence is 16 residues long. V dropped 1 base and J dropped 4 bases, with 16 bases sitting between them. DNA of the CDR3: TGTGCCAGCAGTGAAGGGAGGCCATCCCGGCCCTATGGCTACACCTTC. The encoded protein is CASSEGRPSRPYGYTF. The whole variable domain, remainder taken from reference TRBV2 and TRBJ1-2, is EPEVTQTPSHQVTQMGQEVILRCVPISNHLYFYWYRQILGQKVEFLVSFYNNEISEKSEIFDDQFSVERPDGSNFTLKIRSTKLEDSAMYFCASSEGRPSRPYGYTFGSGTRLTVV.

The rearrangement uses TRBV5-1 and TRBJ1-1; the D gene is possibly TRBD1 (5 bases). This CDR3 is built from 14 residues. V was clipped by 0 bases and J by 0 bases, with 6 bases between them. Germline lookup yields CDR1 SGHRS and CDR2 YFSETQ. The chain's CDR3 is CASSLEGLNTEAFF. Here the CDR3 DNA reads TGCGCCAGCAGCTTGGAGGGGCTGAACACTGAAGCTTTCTTT.

In DNA, the CDR3 is TGTGCCAGCAGCTTAGTAGGACTAGCGGGCTTAAATGAGCAGTTCTTC. It yields the protein CASSLVGLAGLNEQFF. This chain joins TRBV11-2 and TRBJ2-1; TRBD2 agrees at 11 bases. The CDR3 runs to 16 residues. V was clipped by 1 base and J by 7 bases; unmatched bases: 6. Looked up from germline, CDR1 is SGHAT and CDR2 is FQNNGV.

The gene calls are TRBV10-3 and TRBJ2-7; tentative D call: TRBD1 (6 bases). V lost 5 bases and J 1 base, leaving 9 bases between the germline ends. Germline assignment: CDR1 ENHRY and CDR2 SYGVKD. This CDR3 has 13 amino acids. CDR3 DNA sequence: TGTGCCATCAGTCTGGGACATTCCTACGAGCAGTACTTC. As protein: CAISLGHSYEQYF.

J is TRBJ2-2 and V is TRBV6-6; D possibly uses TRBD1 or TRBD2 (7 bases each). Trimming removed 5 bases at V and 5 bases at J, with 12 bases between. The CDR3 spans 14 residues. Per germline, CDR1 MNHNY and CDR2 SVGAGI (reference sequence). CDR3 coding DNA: TGTGCCAGCAGTAGGCAGGGGGGGACCGGGGAGCTGTTTTTT. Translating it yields CASSRQGGTGELFF.

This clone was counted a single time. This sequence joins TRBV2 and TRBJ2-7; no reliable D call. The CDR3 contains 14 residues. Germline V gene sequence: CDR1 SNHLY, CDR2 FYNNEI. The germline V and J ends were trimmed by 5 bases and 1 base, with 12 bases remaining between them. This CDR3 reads CASSPLVSSYEQYF. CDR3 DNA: TGTGCCAGCAGTCCCCTAGTATCTTCCTACGAGCAGTACTTC.

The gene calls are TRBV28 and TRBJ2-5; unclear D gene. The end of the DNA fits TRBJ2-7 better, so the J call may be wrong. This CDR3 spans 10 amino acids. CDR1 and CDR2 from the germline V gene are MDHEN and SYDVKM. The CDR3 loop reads CASGAYEQYF. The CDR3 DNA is TGTGCCAGCGGAGCCTACGAGCAGTACTTC.

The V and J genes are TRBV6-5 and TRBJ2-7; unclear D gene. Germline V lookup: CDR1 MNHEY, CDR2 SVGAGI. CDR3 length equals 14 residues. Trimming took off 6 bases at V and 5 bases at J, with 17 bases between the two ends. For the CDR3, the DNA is TGTGCCAGCAGGCCCGGGTCCTCTGTCGACGAGCAGTACTTC. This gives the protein CASRPGSSVDEQYF.

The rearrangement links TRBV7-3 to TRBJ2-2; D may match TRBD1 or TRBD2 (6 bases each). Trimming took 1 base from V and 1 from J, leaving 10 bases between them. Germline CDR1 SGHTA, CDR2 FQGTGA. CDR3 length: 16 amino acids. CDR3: CASSLSRGGNTGELFF. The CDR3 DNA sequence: TGTGCCAGCAGCTTAAGCAGGGGAGGGAACACCGGGGAGCTGTTTTTT.

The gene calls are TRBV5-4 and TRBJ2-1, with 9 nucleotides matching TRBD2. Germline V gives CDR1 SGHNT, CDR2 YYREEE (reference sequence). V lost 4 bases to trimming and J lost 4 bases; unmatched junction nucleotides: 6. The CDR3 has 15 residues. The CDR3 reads CASSPGLANYNEQFF. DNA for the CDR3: TGTGCCAGCAGCCCTGGACTAGCGAATTACAATGAGCAGTTCTTC.

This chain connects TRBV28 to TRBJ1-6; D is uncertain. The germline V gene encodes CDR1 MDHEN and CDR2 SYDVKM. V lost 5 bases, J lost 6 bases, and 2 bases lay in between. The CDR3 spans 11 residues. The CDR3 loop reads CASSLNSPLHF. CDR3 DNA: TGTGCCAGCAGTCTTAATTCACCCCTCCACTTT. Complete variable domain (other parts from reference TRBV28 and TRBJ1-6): DVKVTQSSRYLVKRTGEKVFLECVQDMDHENMFWYRQDPGLGLRLIYFSYDVKMKEKGDIPEGYSVSREKKERFSLILESASTNQTSMYLCASSLNSPLHFGNGTRLTVT.

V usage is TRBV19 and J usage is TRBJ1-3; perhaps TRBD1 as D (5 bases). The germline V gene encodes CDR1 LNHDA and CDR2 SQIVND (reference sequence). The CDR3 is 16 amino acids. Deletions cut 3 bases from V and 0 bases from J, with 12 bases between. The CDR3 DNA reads TGTGCCAGTAGTATTCTCAGGGACGGCTCTGGAAACACCATATATTTT. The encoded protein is CASSILRDGSGNTIYF.

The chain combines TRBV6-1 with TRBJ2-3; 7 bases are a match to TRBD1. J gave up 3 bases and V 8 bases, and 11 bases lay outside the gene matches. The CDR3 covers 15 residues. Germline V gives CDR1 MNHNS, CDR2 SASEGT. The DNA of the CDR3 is TGTGCCAGCCGGAGGCGAGGGGGCGTGACAGATACGCAGTATTTT. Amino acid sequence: CASRRRGGVTDTQYF.

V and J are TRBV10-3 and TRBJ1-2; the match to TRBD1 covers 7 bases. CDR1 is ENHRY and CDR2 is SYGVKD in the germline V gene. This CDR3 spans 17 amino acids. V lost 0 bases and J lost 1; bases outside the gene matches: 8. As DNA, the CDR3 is TGTGCCATCAGTGAGTCGATTGCAGGGGGTCTTAACTATGGCTACACCTTC. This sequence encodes CAISESIAGGLNYGYTF.

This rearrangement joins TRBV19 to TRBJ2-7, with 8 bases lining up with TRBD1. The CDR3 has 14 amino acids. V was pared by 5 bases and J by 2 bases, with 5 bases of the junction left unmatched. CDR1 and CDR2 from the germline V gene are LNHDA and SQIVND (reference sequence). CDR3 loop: CASSEQGVPYEQYF. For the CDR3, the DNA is TGTGCCAGTAGTGAACAGGGGGTCCCCTACGAGCAGTACTTC.

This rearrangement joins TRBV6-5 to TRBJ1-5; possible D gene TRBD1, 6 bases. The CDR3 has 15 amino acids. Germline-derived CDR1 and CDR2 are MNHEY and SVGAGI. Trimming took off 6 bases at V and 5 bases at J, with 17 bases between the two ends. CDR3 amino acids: CASRRTASIYQPQHF. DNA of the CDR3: TGTGCCAGCAGGAGGACAGCCTCTATTTATCAGCCCCAGCATTTT.

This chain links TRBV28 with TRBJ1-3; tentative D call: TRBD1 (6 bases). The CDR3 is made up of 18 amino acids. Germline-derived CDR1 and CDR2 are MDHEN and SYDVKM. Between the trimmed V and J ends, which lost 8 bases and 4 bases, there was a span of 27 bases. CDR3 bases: TGTGCCAGCTCGCCCGGGGGGGCCGACCTCGGGAAGGGAAACACCATATATTTT. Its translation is CASSPGGADLGKGNTIYF.

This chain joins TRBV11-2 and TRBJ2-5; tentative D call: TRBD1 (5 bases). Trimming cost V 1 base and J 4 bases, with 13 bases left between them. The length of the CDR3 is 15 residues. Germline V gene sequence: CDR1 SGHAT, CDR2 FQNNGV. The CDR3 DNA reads TGTGCCAGCAGCTTAGGGGTCAGGGTAATAGAGACCCAGTACTTC. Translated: CASSLGVRVIETQYF.

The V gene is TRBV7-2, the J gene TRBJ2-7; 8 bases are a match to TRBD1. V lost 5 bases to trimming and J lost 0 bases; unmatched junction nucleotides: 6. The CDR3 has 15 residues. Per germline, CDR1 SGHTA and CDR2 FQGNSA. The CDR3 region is CASSIPGQVSYEQYF. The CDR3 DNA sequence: TGTGCCAGCAGCATCCCGGGACAGGTCTCCTACGAGCAGTACTTC.

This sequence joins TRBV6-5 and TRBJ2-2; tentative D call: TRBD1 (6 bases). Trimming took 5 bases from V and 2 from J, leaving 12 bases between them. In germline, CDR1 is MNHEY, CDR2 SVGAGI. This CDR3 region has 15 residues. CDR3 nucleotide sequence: TGTGCCAGCAGTCTACAACAGGGAAACACCGGGGAGCTGTTTTTT. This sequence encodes CASSLQQGNTGELFF.

For the CDR3, the DNA is TGCGCCAGCAGCCTTCTAGCGGGGGGCCCTCGACCCTACGAGCAGTACTTC. This encodes CASSLLAGGPRPYEQYF. The chain uses TRBV4-1 and TRBJ2-7; 11 bases agree with TRBD2. The germline gives CDR1 MGHRA, CDR2 YSYEKL. V shed 4 bases, J shed 2 bases, and the junction held 10 bases outside the gene matches. CDR3 length equals 17 residues.

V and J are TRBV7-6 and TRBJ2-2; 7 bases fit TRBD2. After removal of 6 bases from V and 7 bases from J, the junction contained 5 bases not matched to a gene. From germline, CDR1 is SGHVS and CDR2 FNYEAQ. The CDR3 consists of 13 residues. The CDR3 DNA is TGTGCCAGCAGACGGGGGGAGGTCGGGGAGCTGTTTTTT. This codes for CASRRGEVGELFF.

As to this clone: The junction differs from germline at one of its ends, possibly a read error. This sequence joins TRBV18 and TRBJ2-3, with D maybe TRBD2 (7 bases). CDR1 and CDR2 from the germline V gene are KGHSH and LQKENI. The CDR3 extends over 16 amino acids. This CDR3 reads CASSPMRGPTTDAQYF. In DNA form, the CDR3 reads TGTGCCAGCTCACCAATGCGGGGGCCTACCACAGATGCGCAGTATTTT.

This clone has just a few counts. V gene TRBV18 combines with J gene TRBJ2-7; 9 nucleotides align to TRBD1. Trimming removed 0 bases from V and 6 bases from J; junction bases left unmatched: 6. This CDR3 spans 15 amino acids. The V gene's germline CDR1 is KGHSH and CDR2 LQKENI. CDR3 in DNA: TGTGCCAGCTCACCACCGACAGGGGGTGTCGGCGAGCAGTACTTC. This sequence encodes CASSPPTGGVGEQYF. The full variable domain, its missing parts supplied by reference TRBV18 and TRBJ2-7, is NAGVMQNPRHLVRRRGQEARLRCSPMKGHSHVYWYRQLPEEGLKFMVYLQKENIIDESGMPKERFSAEFPKEGPSILRIQQVVRGDSAAYFCASSPPTGGVGEQYFGPGTRLTVT.

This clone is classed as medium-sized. The CDR3 coding sequence is TGTGCCAGTAGACCTCAAACAGGTTGGAGCAATCAGCCCCAGCATTTT. It is translated as CASRPQTGWSNQPQHF. The chain couples TRBV19 to TRBJ1-5, with D possibly TRBD1 on 5 matching bases. Germline CDR1 is LNHDA and CDR2 is SQIVND (reference sequence). Trimming shortened V by 6 bases and J by 1 base, and 16 bases separated the two germline ends. The CDR3 spans 16 residues.

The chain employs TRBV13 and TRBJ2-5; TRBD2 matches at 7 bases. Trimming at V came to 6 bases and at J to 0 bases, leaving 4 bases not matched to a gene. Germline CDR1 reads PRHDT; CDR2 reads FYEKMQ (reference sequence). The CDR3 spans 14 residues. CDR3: CASSLAAYQETQYF. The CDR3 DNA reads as TGTGCCAGCAGTCTAGCGGCGTACCAAGAGACCCAGTACTTC.